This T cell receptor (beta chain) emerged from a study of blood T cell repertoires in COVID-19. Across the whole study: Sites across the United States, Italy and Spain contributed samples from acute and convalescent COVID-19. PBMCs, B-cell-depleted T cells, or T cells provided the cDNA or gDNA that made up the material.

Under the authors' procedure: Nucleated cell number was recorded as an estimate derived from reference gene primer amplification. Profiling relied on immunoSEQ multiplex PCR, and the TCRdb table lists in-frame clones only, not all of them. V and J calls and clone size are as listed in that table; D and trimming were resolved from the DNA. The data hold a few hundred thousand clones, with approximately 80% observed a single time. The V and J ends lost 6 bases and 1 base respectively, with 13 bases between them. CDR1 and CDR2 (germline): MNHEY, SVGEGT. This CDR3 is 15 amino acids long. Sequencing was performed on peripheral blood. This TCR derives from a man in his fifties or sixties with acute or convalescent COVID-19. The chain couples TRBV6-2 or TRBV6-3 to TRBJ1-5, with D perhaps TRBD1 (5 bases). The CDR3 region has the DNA TGTGCCAGCAGCGTCTGGGGCCTGAGCAATCAGCCCCAGCATTTT. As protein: CASSVWGLSNQPQHF.